A selection of T cell receptor beta chains follows, all from one sample in a study of shared clonotypes between healthy human individuals. Assay used: immunoSEQ multiplex PCR; TCRdb lists only in-frame clones, some missing. The sample records about 120,000 clones, around two thirds being singletons. Input material: memory CD8+ T cells sorted from blood. The receptors shown here come from a woman in her 30s in good health. Each CDR3 is given with its conserved first and last residue. Each record gives: CDR3 DNA, CDR3 protein, V gene, D gene, J gene, clone size. D genes are given only for firm matches. Only part of the rows carry a size: once, few, many, or a class if the clone is expanded.

DNA: TGTGCCACCAGCAGTACACTAGGAGAGAATAGCACAGATACGCAGTATTTT
CDR3: CATSSTLGENSTDTQYF
V: TRBV15
D: -
J: TRBJ2-3
size: -

DNA: TGTGCCAGCAGGGCCGGGACAGGGGGCCAGCCCCAGCATTTT
CDR3: CASRAGTGGQPQHF
V: TRBV6-9
D: TRBD1
J: TRBJ1-5
size: -

DNA: TGCGCCAGCAGCTGGACAGGGGGCGCTTCCTACGAGCAGTACTTC
CDR3: CASSWTGGASYEQYF
V: TRBV5-1
D: TRBD1
J: TRBJ2-7
size: few

DNA: TGTGCCAGCAGCGTCATGACTAGCGGGACAGATACGCAGTATTTT
CDR3: CASSVMTSGTDTQYF
V: TRBV7-6
D: TRBD2
J: TRBJ2-3
size: -

DNA: TGTGCCAGCAGGAAAGGCTCGACCTCCTACGAGCAGTACTTC
CDR3: CASRKGSTSYEQYF
V: TRBV2
D: -
J: TRBJ2-7
size: once

DNA: TGCGCCAGCAGCCCCCGGGTCCTGCGAAACATTCAGTACTTC
CDR3: CASSPRVLRNIQYF
V: TRBV4-1
D: -
J: TRBJ2-4
size: -

DNA: TGTGCCAGCAGTCAAAGGACATCTAGCTCCTACGAGCAGTACTTC
CDR3: CASSQRTSSSYEQYF
V: TRBV28
D: -
J: TRBJ2-7
size: once

DNA: TGTGCCAGCAGTAATAGCGGAGAGCAGTACTTC
CDR3: CASSNSGEQYF
V: TRBV2
D: -
J: TRBJ2-5
size: -

DNA: TGTGCCAGCTCACCGAGGGCAGGGGGCGGTTACGAGCAGTACTTC
CDR3: CASSPRAGGGYEQYF
V: TRBV18
D: TRBD1
J: TRBJ2-7
size: -

DNA: TGTGCCAGCAGTTACATGGAGACAGCAGAAGCTTTCTTT
CDR3: CASSYMETAEAFF
V: TRBV6-5
D: -
J: TRBJ1-1
size: few